The present T cell receptor (beta chain) was sequenced within a study of post-analysis software for immune sequencing data. This clonotype was detected a few times. TCR beta cDNA libraries had unique molecular identifiers. There were roughly 0.85 to 11 million T cells, and 450,000 to 550,000 cDNA molecules came from them. TCRdb re-analysed the PCR reads in MiXCR, keeping a single row per CDR3 protein. Counted here are about 200,000 distinct CDR3 sequences, approximately 29% occurring once; the ten biggest clones make up roughly 3.4%. The receptor was isolated from a girl between 2 and 17 years old with multiple sclerosis. Sequenced: blood.

This chain's CDR3 is CASSPPEGPLNEQFF. CDR3 DNA sequence: TGTGCCAGCTCACCACCGGAGGGTCCGCTCAATGAGCAGTTCTTC. V is TRBV18 and J is TRBJ2-1, with D possibly being TRBD2 (6 bases). The germline CDR1 and CDR2 sequences are KGHSH and LQKENI. The CDR3 is 15 amino acids. Trimming removed 0 bases from V and 6 bases from J, with 12 bases in between. Filled out from reference TRBV18 and TRBJ2-1, the complete variable domain reads NAGVMQNPRHLVRRRGQEARLRCSPMKGHSHVYWYRQLPEEGLKFMVYLQKENIIDESGMPKERFSAEFPKEGPSILRIQQVVRGDSAAYFCASSPPEGPLNEQFFGPGTRLTVL.